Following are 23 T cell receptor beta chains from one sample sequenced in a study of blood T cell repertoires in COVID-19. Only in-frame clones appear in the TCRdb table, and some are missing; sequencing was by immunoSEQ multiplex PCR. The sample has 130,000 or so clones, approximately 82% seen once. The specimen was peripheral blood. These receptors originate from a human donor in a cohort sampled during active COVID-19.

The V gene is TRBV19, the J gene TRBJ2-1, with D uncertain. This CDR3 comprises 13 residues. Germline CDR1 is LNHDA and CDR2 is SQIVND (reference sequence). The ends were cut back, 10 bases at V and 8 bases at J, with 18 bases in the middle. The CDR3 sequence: CATKAREADEQFF. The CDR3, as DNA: TGTGCCACCAAGGCAAGAGAGGCGGATGAGCAGTTCTTC.

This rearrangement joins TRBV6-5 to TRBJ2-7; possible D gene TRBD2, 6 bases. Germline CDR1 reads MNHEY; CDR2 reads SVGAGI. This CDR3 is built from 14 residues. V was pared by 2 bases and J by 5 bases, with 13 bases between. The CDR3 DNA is TGTGCCAGCAGTTACGTTGCGGGAAGCAACGAGCAGTACTTC. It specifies CASSYVAGSNEQYF.

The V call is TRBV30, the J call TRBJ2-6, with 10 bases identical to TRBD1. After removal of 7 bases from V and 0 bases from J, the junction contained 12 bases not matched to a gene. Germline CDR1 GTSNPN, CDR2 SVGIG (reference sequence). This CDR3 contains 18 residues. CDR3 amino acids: CALKTDRGLSSGANVLTF. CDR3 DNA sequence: TGTGCCTTAAAAACCGACAGGGGGCTATCCTCTGGGGCCAACGTCCTGACTTTC.

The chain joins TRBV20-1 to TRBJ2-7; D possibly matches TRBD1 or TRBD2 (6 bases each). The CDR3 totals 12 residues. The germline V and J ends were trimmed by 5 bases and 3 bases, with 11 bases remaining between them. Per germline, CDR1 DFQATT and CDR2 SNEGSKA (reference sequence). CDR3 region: CSAGEGGYEQYF. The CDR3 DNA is TGCAGTGCTGGTGAGGGGGGCTACGAGCAGTACTTC.

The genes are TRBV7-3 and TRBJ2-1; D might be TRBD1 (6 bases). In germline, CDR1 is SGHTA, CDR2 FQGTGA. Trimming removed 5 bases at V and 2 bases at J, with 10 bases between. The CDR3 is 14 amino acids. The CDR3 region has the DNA TGTGCCAGCAGCCCAGGGGTTACCTACAATGAGCAGTTCTTC. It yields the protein CASSPGVTYNEQFF.

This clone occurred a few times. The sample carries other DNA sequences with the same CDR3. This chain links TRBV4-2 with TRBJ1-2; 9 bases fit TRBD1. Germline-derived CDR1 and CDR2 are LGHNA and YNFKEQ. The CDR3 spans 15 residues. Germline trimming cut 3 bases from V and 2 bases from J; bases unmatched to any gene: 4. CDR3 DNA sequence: TGTGCCAGCAGCCAGGGACAGGGAGCCAACTATGGCTACACCTTC. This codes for CASSQGQGANYGYTF.

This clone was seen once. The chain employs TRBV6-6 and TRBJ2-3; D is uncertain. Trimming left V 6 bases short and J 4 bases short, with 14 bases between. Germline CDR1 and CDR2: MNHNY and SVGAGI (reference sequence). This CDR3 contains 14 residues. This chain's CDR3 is CASSPGVGPDTQYF. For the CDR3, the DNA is TGTGCCAGCAGCCCCGGCGTGGGCCCAGATACGCAGTATTTT.

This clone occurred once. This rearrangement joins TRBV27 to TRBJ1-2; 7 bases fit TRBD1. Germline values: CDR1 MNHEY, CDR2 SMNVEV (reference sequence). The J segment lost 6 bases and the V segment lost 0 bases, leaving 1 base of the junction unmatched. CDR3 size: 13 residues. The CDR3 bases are TGTGCCAGCAGTTTATCCAGGGGGAATGGCTACACCTTC. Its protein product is CASSLSRGNGYTF.

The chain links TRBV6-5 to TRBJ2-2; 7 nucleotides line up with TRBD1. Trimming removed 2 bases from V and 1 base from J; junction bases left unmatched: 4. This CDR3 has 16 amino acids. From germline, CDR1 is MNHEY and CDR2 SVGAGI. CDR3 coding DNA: TGTGCCAGCAGTTACAGGCCAGGGGGGAACACCGGGGAGCTGTTTTTT. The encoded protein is CASSYRPGGNTGELFF.

The CDR3 sequence: CAISAGTSGGNEQFF. The CDR3 region has the DNA TGTGCCATCAGTGCCGGGACTTCCGGCGGCAATGAGCAGTTCTTC. The rearrangement links TRBV10-3 to TRBJ2-1, with a possible D match to TRBD2 (6 bases). This CDR3 has 15 residues. CDR1 and CDR2 (germline): ENHRY, SYGVKD. With 4 bases removed from V and 6 bases from J, the gap between germline ends came to 16 bases.

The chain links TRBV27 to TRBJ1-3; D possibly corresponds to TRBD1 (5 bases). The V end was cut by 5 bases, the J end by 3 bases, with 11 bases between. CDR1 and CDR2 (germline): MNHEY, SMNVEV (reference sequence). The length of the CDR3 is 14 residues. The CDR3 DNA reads TGTGCCAGCAGTAACGGGGGGGTTGGAAACACCATATATTTT. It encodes CASSNGGVGNTIYF.

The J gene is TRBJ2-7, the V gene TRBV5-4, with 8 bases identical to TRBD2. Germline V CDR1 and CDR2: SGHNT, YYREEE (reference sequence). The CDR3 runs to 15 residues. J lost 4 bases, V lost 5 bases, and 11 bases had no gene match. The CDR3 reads CASSKTGGQRYEQYF. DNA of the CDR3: TGTGCCAGCAGTAAAACGGGAGGGCAAAGGTACGAGCAGTACTTC.

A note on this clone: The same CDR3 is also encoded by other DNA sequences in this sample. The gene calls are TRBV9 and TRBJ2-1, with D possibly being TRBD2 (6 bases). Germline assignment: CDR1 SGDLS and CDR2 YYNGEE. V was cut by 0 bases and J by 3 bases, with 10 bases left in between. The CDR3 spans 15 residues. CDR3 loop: CASSVGGGNYNEQFF. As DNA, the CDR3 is TGTGCCAGCAGCGTAGGAGGCGGGAACTACAATGAGCAGTTCTTC.

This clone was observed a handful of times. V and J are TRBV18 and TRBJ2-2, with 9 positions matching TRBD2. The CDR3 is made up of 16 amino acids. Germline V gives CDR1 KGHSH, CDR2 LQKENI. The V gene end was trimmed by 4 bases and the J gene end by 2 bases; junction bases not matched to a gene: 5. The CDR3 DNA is TGTGCCAGCTCACGAGGACTAGCGATAAACACCGGGGAGCTGTTTTTT. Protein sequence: CASSRGLAINTGELFF.

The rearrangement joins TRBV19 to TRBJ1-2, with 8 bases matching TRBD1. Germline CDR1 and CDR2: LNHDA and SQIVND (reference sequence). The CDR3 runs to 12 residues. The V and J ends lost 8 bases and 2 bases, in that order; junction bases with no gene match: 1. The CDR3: CASHRGNYGYTF. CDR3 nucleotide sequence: TGTGCCAGTCACAGGGGGAACTATGGCTACACCTTC.

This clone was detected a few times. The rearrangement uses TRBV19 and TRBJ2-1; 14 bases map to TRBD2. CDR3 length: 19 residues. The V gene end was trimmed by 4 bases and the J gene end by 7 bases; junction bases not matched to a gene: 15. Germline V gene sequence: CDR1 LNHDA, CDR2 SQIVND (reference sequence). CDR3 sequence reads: CASSKFSPGLAGVWNEQFF. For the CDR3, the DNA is TGTGCCAGTAGTAAGTTTTCTCCGGGACTAGCGGGAGTATGGAATGAGCAGTTCTTC. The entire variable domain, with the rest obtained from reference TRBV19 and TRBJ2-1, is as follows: DGGITQSPKYLFRKEGQNVTLSCEQNLNHDAMYWYRQDPGQGLRLIYYSQIVNDFQKGDIAEGYSVSREKKESFPLTVTSAQKNPTAFYLCASSKFSPGLAGVWNEQFFGPGTRLTVL.

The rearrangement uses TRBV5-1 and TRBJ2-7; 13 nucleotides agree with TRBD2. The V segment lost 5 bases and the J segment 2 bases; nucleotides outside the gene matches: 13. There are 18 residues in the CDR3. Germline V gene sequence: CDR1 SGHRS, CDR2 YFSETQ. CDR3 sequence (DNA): TGCGCCAGCAGATCAAGAATATTGGGACTAGCGGGGCCCTACGAGCAGTACTTC. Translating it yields CASRSRILGLAGPYEQYF. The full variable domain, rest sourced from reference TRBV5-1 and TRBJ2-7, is KAGVTQTPRYLIKTRGQQVTLSCSPISGHRSVSWYQQTPGQGLQFLFEYFSETQRNKGNFPGRFSGRQFSNSRSEMNVSTLELGDSALYLCASRSRILGLAGPYEQYFGPGTRLTVT.

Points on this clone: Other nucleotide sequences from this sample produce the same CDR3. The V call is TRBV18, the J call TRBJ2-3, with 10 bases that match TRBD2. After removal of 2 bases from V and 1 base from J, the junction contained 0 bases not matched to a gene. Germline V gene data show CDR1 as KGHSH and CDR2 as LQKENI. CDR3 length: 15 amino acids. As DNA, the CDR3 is TGTGCCAGCTCACCAGGGACTAGCGGCACAGATACGCAGTATTTT. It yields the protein CASSPGTSGTDTQYF.

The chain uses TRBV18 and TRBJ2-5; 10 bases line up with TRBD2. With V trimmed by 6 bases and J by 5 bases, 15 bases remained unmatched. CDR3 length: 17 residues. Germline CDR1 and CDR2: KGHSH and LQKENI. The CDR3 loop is CASSGRLRAGGLETQYF. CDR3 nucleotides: TGTGCCAGCTCTGGCAGGCTCCGAGCGGGAGGGCTTGAGACCCAGTACTTC.

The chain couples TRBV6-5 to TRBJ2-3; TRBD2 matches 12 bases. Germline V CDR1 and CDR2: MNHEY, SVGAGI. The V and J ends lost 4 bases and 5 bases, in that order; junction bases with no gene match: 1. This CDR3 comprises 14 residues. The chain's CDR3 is CASSWGLAGDTQYF. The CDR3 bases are TGTGCCAGCAGTTGGGGACTAGCGGGAGATACGCAGTATTTT.

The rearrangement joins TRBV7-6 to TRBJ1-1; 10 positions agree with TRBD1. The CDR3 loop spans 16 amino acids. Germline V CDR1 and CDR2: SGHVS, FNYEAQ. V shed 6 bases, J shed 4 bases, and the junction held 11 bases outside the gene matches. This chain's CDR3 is CASSPPPGTGVTEAFF. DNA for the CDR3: TGTGCCAGCAGTCCTCCTCCCGGGACAGGGGTCACTGAAGCTTTCTTT.

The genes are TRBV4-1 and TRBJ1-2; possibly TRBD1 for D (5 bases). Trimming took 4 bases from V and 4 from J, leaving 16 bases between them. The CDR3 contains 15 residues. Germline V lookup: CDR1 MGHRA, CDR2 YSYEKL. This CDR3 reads CASSRPAGELYGYTF. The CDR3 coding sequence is TGCGCCAGCAGCCGCCCGGCGGGGGAGCTCTATGGCTACACCTTC.

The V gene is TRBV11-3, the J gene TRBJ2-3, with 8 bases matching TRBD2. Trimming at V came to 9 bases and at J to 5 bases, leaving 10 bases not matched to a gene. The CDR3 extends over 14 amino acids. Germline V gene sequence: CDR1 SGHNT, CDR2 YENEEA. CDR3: CARISGGAEDTQYF. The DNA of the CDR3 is TGTGCCAGAATCTCGGGGGGGGCGGAAGATACGCAGTATTTT.